Sequencing of this TCR beta chain was carried out in a study of blood T cells in healthy people across ages (dated by TCRdb to between 2014 and 2017). Some background on the complete study: In model experiments, template switching captured roughly one uniquely barcoded TCR beta cDNA molecule for every two T cells. Four age groups were formed from the donors: young (average 16 years), middle-aged (more than 35), aged (around 68) and long-lived (approximately 78). Donors of different ages were randomly distributed across sequencing lanes to avoid experimental bias. For two donors (one aged 18 to 30 and one aged 80 or older), the study analyzed two additional independent replicas of 1 million unique cDNA reads from the same blood draw. The study measured age-related changes in TCR beta repertoire diversity using deep sequencing normalized with unique cDNA molecular identifiers. The study at large found these results: As age increased, observed TCR beta diversity per million T cells dropped in a roughly linear way, and a significant reduction was already evident by age 40. Because donor CMV infection status was unknown, age-related changes in expanded clonotypes were potentially confounded. Estimates of total diversity based on one million sequenced T cells were considered lower bounds and underestimates. Compared with the aged group, the long-lived group had more naive CD4+ T cells, fewer expanded clones and increased TCR diversity, a pattern suggesting age selection. Bulk unsorted PBMC profiling prevented conclusive comparison of naive and antigen-experienced compartments. The percentage of naive T cells measured by flow cytometry correlated strongly with observed TCR beta diversity.

In regard to this clonotype: Its cognate antigen has yet to be identified. Per-nucleotide qualities are absent, and no much larger clonotype sits a single base away.

The germline ends are 29 bases apart after V is trimmed by 3 bases and J by 11 bases. Spanning cysteine to phenylalanine, the CDR3 consists of 17 amino acids. Only CDR3 DNA is held: 51 bases, read in frame from base 1. CDR1 and CDR2, looked up from the germline V gene, are SGDLS and YYNGEE. Libraries came from 5' RACE. Sequencing used an Illumina HiSeq 2500. A second about 7 to 11 cycle PCR used a sample-barcoded 5' primer and a J-beta primer mix. A template-switch 5' adaptor carrying 12 random nucleotides introduced a unique molecular identifier onto each TCR beta cDNA molecule. Each sample yielded at least 3 million CDR3-containing paired-end reads. The Mint cDNA synthesis kit, primed by a TRBC-specific oligonucleotide, was used to synthesize first-strand cDNA from all RNA. After uracil-DNA glycosylase treatment, a first 18-cycle PCR used universal primers M1SS and BC2_uni_R on all cDNA. For the original study's pipeline: For normalization, 1 million high-quality reads were randomly selected from each sample, with every read carrying a distinct molecular identifier. Instead of being binned into consensus sequences, reads that shared molecular identifiers were thrown out. MiTCR, set to a Q25 quality threshold and the strictest error-elimination algorithm, was used for CDR3 identification, clonotype clustering and error correction. A nonparametric unseen species model using Euler transformation provided a lower-bound estimate of total TCR beta diversity. Starting from the raw public reads, TCRdb applied fastp trimming at Q25, assembled clones with MiXCR and retained in-frame beta chains. Merged by CDR3 protein, the rows form single entries marked with the most common genes and DNA. Clone size and V and J calls follow TCRdb, not the original study. The sample records about a million distinct CDR3 sequences, less than 45% of which are singletons. The ten largest clonotypes hold around 12% of the sample.

The donors were about 40 Caucasian individuals from Russia, aged roughly 6 to 100 years, who were systemically healthy. Each donor gave roughly 9 milliliters of peripheral blood, drawn into EDTA-treated Vacutainer tubes. PBMCs were isolated by Ficoll-Paque density-gradient centrifugation, with at least 6 million obtained per sample. Total RNA, at least 6 micrograms per sample, was extracted from PBMCs with Trizol reagent. For every donor, an aliquot of PBMCs went through flow cytometry to measure the percentages of naive CD45RAhigh/CD27high T cells. The source material was blood. This chain is built from TRBV9 and TRBJ2-5; TRBD2 is a possible D gene, resting on 6 matching bases. The TCR sequence derives from a man younger than 35 in good health. The DNA sequence is given as TGTGCCAGCAGCGCCACACTAGCCTTTGACTCCTACAATGAGCAGTACTTC. The encoded protein is CASSATLAFDSYNEQYF.